These T cell receptor beta chains were read from a single sample in a study of molecular identifiers for immune sequencing clone quantification. TCRdb recomputed calls from the PCR reads with MiXCR, one row per CDR3 protein. This sample yields about half a million distinct CDR3 sequences, of which around 23% are seen a single time; about 0.75% belongs to the top ten. The specimen sequenced was naive CD8+ T cells from blood, with Jurkat cell RNA spiked in. The origin of the receptors is a human donor in good health. Some libraries in this study had Jurkat cell RNA spiked in. Each CDR3 is given with its conserved first and last residue. A D gene is named only where the DNA matches it firmly. Not every row has a clone size; where given, it reads once, few, many or a size class.

CDR3: CSARDGGSSYEQYF
DNA: TGCAGTGCTAGAGATGGAGGGAGCTCCTACGAGCAGTACTTC
J: TRBJ2-7
size: many
length: 14
V: TRBV20-1
D: -

CDR3: CASSLGDGGFSEKLFF
DNA: TGTGCCAGCAGCTTAGGAGATGGAGGGTTTAGTGAAAAACTGTTTTTT
J: TRBJ1-4
size: few
length: 16
V: TRBV7-9
D: -

CDR3: CAWSTGQGAGNQPQHF
DNA: TGTGCCTGGAGTACCGGACAGGGGGCAGGCAATCAGCCCCAGCATTTT
J: TRBJ1-5
size: -
length: 16
V: TRBV30
D: TRBD1

CDR3: CASAKKLAGLIYEQYF
DNA: TGTGCCAGTGCGAAGAAATTAGCGGGATTAATTTACGAGCAGTACTTC
J: TRBJ2-7
size: few
length: 16
V: TRBV6-5
D: TRBD2

CDR3: CASSDPQLDGRETQYF
DNA: TGTGCCAGCAGTGACCCCCAACTAGACGGACGGGAGACCCAGTACTTC
J: TRBJ2-5
size: many
length: 16
V: TRBV6-1
D: -

CDR3: CASSSTGGSYGYTF
DNA: TGTGCCAGCAGTTCCACAGGGGGCAGCTATGGCTACACCTTC
J: TRBJ1-2
size: many
length: 14
V: TRBV9
D: TRBD1

CDR3: CATSDQTGGYWNEQFF
DNA: TGTGCCACCAGTGACCAAACAGGAGGGTACTGGAATGAGCAGTTCTTC
J: TRBJ2-1
size: -
length: 16
V: TRBV24-1
D: -

CDR3: CASRDGQGRQPQHF
DNA: TGTGCCAGCAGGGATGGACAGGGGCGTCAGCCCCAGCATTTT
J: TRBJ1-5
size: many
length: 14
V: TRBV2
D: TRBD1

CDR3: CASSLEGGLNTGELFF
DNA: TGTGCCAGCAGCTTGGAAGGTGGCTTGAACACCGGGGAGCTGTTTTTT
J: TRBJ2-2
size: -
length: 16
V: TRBV5-4
D: -

CDR3: CASSYPPKDTQYF
DNA: TGTGCCAGCAGTTATCCTCCTAAAGATACCCAGTACTTC
J: TRBJ2-5
size: -
length: 13
V: TRBV6-2/TRBV6-3
D: -

CDR3: CASSLAPGDTQYF
DNA: TGTGCCAGCAGCTTAGCCCCTGGGGATACGCAGTATTTT
J: TRBJ2-3
size: many
length: 13
V: TRBV7-2
D: -

CDR3: CASSLPGGHEQYF
DNA: TGTGCCAGCAGCCTACCGGGAGGGCACGAGCAGTACTTC
J: TRBJ2-7
size: many
length: 13
V: TRBV7-9
D: TRBD2

CDR3: CASSQDQMALGEQYF
DNA: TGCGCCAGCAGCCAAGATCAAATGGCGTTGGGCGAGCAGTACTTC
J: TRBJ2-7
size: few
length: 15
V: TRBV4-1
D: -

CDR3: CASSMGGQAAEQYF
DNA: TGTGCCAGTAGTATGGGTGGACAGGCCGCCGAGCAGTACTTC
J: TRBJ2-7
size: -
length: 14
V: TRBV19
D: TRBD1

CDR3: CASSPNRMGSTDTQYF
DNA: TGTGCCAGCTCACCGAACCGGATGGGGAGCACAGATACGCAGTATTTT
J: TRBJ2-3
size: -
length: 16
V: TRBV18
D: -

CDR3: CASSQGRGDTEAFF
DNA: TGCGCCAGCAGCCAAGGTAGGGGGGATACTGAAGCTTTCTTT
J: TRBJ1-1
size: -
length: 14
V: TRBV4-1
D: -

CDR3: CSANNPSVRSYNEQFF
DNA: TGCAGTGCTAACAACCCATCAGTCCGCTCCTACAATGAGCAGTTCTTC
J: TRBJ2-1
size: -
length: 16
V: TRBV20-1
D: -

CDR3: CASSRGRMNTEAFF
DNA: TGTGCCAGCAGCCGGGGACGGATGAACACTGAAGCTTTCTTT
J: TRBJ1-1
size: many
length: 14
V: TRBV28
D: -

CDR3: CASSPAPGQGLNEQFF
DNA: TGTGCCAGCAGCCCAGCTCCGGGACAGGGCCTCAATGAGCAGTTCTTC
J: TRBJ2-1
size: few
length: 16
V: TRBV7-6
D: TRBD1

CDR3: CATAPAGSGQPQHF
DNA: TGTGCCACCGCACCCGCAGGCTCAGGCCAGCCCCAGCATTTT
J: TRBJ1-5
size: -
length: 14
V: TRBV10-3
D: -

CDR3: CGSAGYDRGRGRETQYF
DNA: TGCGGCAGCGCGGGCTACGACCGGGGCAGGGGGCGGGAGACCCAGTACTTC
J: TRBJ2-5
size: -
length: 17
V: TRBV28
D: TRBD1

CDR3: CASSQKPGLAGGPKDTQYF
DNA: TGTGCCAGCAGCCAAAAACCGGGACTAGCGGGGGGGCCCAAAGATACGCAGTATTTT
J: TRBJ2-3
size: -
length: 19
V: TRBV7-6
D: TRBD2

CDR3: CASSLSPAGVHLDTQYF
DNA: TGTGCCAGCAGTTTATCCCCAGCGGGGGTTCATTTAGATACGCAGTATTTT
J: TRBJ2-3
size: few
length: 17
V: TRBV12-3/TRBV12-4
D: TRBD2

CDR3: CASSLGGAGVQYF
DNA: TGTGCCAGCAGCCTAGGGGGAGCGGGAGTGCAGTACTTC
J: TRBJ2-7
size: -
length: 13
V: TRBV9
D: TRBD2

CDR3: CASSFLGEGLQTQYF
DNA: TGTGCCAGCAGTTTTCTGGGGGAGGGCCTCCAGACCCAGTACTTC
J: TRBJ2-5
size: many
length: 15
V: TRBV27
D: TRBD2

CDR3: CSVEVQGADTQYF
DNA: TGCAGCGTTGAAGTACAGGGGGCGGATACGCAGTATTTT
J: TRBJ2-3
size: -
length: 13
V: TRBV29-1
D: TRBD1

CDR3: CASSYTGPQETQYF
DNA: TGTGCCAGCAGTTACACGGGCCCTCAAGAGACCCAGTACTTC
J: TRBJ2-5
size: many
length: 14
V: TRBV6-2/TRBV6-3
D: -

CDR3: CASSLGWTVEAFF
DNA: TGTGCCAGCAGTTTAGGGTGGACAGTTGAAGCTTTCTTT
J: TRBJ1-1
size: -
length: 13
V: TRBV28
D: -

CDR3: CASSFSLSAFF
DNA: TGTGCCAGCAGTTTTTCTCTCTCGGCTTTCTTT
J: TRBJ1-1
size: -
length: 11
V: TRBV28
D: -

CDR3: CASSLLTGDLYNEQFF
DNA: TGTGCCAGCAGCTTACTGACAGGGGACCTCTACAATGAGCAGTTCTTC
J: TRBJ2-1
size: few
length: 16
V: TRBV7-9
D: TRBD1

CDR3: CAWPRTVCCEQYF
DNA: TGTGCCTGGCCCCGGACAGTATGCTGCGAGCAGTACTTC
J: TRBJ2-7
size: -
length: 13
V: TRBV30
D: -

CDR3: CASSFNPSAGAFF
DNA: TGTGCCAGCAGCTTCAACCCTAGCGCTGGAGCTTTCTTT
J: TRBJ1-1
size: once
length: 13
V: TRBV11-2
D: -

CDR3: CAGSLLGDKNIQYF
DNA: TGTGCCGGCAGTTTATTAGGCGACAAAAACATTCAGTACTTC
J: TRBJ2-4
size: -
length: 14
V: TRBV27
D: -

CDR3: CSVEENGRKLFF
DNA: TGCAGCGTTGAAGAGAATGGGAGAAAACTGTTTTTT
J: TRBJ1-4
size: many
length: 12
V: TRBV29-1
D: -

CDR3: CASSSGLAFRNEQFF
DNA: TGTGCCAGCAGCTCGGGACTAGCGTTTCGCAATGAGCAGTTCTTC
J: TRBJ2-1
size: -
length: 15
V: TRBV6-4
D: TRBD2

CDR3: CASSYEGAGPQHF
DNA: TGTGCCAGCAGTTACGAAGGAGCAGGACCCCAGCATTTT
J: TRBJ1-5
size: many
length: 13
V: TRBV6-2/TRBV6-3
D: -

CDR3: CASSTTGTRGWDQYF
DNA: TGTGCCAGCAGTACCACCGGGACTAGAGGATGGGATCAGTACTTC
J: TRBJ2-7
size: -
length: 15
V: TRBV6-2/TRBV6-3
D: TRBD2

CDR3: CASSLSAGSYNSPLHF
DNA: TGTGCCAGCAGTTTATCGGCAGGGAGCTATAATTCACCCCTCCACTTT
J: TRBJ1-6
size: few
length: 16
V: TRBV27
D: -

CDR3: CAWGISYEQYF
DNA: TGTGCCTGGGGAATCTCCTACGAGCAGTACTTC
J: TRBJ2-7
size: -
length: 11
V: TRBV30
D: -

CDR3: CASSFSGGAGETQYF
DNA: TGTGCCAGCAGTTTCAGCGGGGGGGCCGGAGAGACCCAGTACTTC
J: TRBJ2-5
size: few
length: 15
V: TRBV6-5
D: TRBD2

CDR3: CASSWLEGYEQYF
DNA: TGTGCCAGTAGTTGGTTAGAGGGGTACGAGCAGTACTTC
J: TRBJ2-7
size: -
length: 13
V: TRBV19
D: -

CDR3: CASSSQYNEQFF
DNA: TGTGCCAGCAGCTCCCAATACAATGAGCAGTTCTTC
J: TRBJ2-1
size: many
length: 12
V: TRBV13
D: -

CDR3: CASSQDGGSLNTEAFF
DNA: TGCGCCAGCAGCCAAGATGGTGGCAGTTTGAACACTGAAGCTTTCTTT
J: TRBJ1-1
size: -
length: 16
V: TRBV4-3
D: -

CDR3: CASSLGFRGNTDTQYF
DNA: TGTGCCAGCAGTCTGGGCTTTCGGGGGAACACAGATACGCAGTATTTT
J: TRBJ2-3
size: many
length: 16
V: TRBV12-3/TRBV12-4
D: -

CDR3: CASSSPGLAGEEAYEQYF
DNA: TGTGCCAGCAGCTCGCCGGGACTAGCGGGGGAAGAGGCCTACGAGCAGTACTTC
J: TRBJ2-7
size: many
length: 18
V: TRBV5-6
D: TRBD2

CDR3: CASSPETSGRTHEQFF
DNA: TGTGCCAGCAGTCCAGAGACTAGCGGGAGGACCCATGAGCAGTTCTTC
J: TRBJ2-1
size: few
length: 16
V: TRBV12-3/TRBV12-4
D: TRBD2

CDR3: CASSYTGSSQETQYF
DNA: TGTGCCAGCAGTTACACCGGGAGCTCCCAAGAGACCCAGTACTTC
J: TRBJ2-5
size: many
length: 15
V: TRBV5-5
D: -